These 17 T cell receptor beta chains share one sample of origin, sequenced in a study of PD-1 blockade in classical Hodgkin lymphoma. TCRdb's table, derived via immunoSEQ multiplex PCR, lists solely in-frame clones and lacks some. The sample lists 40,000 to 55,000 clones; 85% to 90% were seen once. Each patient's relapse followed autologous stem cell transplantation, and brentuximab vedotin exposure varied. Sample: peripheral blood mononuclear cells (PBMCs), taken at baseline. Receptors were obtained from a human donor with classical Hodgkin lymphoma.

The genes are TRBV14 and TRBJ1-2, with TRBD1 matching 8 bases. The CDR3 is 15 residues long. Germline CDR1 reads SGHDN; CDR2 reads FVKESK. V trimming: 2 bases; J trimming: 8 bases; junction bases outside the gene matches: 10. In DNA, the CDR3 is TGTGCCAGCAGCCAACTCGAGACAGGGGTCCTAGGCTACACCTTC. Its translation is CASSQLETGVLGYTF. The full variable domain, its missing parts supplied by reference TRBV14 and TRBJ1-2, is EAGVTQFPSHSVIEKGQTVTLRCDPISGHDNLYWYRRVMGKEIKFLLHFVKESKQDESGMPNNRFLAERTGGTYSTLKVQPAELEDSGVYFCASSQLETGVLGYTFGSGTRLTVV.

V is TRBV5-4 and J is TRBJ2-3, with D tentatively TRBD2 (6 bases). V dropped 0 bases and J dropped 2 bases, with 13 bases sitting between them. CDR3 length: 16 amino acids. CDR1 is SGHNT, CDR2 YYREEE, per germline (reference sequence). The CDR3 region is CASSLGASEHTDTQYF. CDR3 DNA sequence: TGTGCCAGCAGCTTGGGGGCTAGCGAACACACAGATACGCAGTATTTT.

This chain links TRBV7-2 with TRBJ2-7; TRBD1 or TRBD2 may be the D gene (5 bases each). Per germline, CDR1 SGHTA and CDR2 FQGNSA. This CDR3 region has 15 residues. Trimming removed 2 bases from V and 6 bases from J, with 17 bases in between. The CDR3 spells CASSLQLGVVREQYF. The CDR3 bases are TGTGCCAGCAGCTTACAGCTGGGGGTGGTCCGCGAGCAGTACTTC.

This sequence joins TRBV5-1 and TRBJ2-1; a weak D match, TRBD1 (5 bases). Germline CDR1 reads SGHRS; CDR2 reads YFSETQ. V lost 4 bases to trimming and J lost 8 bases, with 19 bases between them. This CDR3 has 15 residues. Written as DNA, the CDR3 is TGCGCCAGCAGCAGACAGAGCCTGGGGCTGGATGAGCAGTTCTTC. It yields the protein CASSRQSLGLDEQFF.

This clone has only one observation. CDR3 nucleotides: TGTGCCAGCAGCCCGTCGCTGGGGGTTGCGGAGCAGTACTTC. Its protein is CASSPSLGVAEQYF. The rearrangement joins TRBV14 to TRBJ2-7; either TRBD1 or TRBD2 may fit D (5 bases each). The CDR3 extends over 14 amino acids. Germline loops: CDR1 SGHDN, CDR2 FVKESK. Trimming removed 4 bases from V and 7 bases from J, with 17 bases in between.

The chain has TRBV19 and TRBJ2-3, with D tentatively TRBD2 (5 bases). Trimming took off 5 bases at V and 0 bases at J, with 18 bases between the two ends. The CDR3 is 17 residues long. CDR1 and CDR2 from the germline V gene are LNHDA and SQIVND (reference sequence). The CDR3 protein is CASSPPPTRTSTDTQYF. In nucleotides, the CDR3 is TGTGCCAGTAGTCCCCCCCCGACCCGGACTAGCACAGATACGCAGTATTTT. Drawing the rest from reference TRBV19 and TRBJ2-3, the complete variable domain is DGGITQSPKYLFRKEGQNVTLSCEQNLNHDAMYWYRQDPGQGLRLIYYSQIVNDFQKGDIAEGYSVSREKKESFPLTVTSAQKNPTAFYLCASSPPPTRTSTDTQYFGPGTRLTVL.

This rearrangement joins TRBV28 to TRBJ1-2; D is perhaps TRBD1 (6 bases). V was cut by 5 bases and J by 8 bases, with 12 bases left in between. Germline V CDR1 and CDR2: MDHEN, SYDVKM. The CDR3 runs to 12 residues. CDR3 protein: CASSPYRDGYTF. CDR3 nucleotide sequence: TGTGCCAGCAGTCCCTACAGGGACGGCTACACCTTC.

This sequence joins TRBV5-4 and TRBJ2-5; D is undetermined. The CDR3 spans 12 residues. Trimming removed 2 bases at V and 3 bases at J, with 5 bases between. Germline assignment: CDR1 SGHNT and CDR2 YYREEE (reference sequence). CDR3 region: CASSLQKETQYF. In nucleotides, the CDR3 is TGTGCCAGCAGCTTACAGAAAGAGACCCAGTACTTC. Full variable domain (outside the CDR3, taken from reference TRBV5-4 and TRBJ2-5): ETGVTQSPTHLIKTRGQQVTLRCSSQSGHNTVSWYQQALGQGPQFIFQYYREEENGRGNFPPRFSGLQFPNYSSELNVNALELDDSALYLCASSLQKETQYFGPGTRLLVL.

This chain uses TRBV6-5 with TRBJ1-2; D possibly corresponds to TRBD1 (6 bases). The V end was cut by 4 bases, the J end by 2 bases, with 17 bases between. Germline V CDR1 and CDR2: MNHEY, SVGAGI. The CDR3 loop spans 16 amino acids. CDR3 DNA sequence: TGTGCCAGCAGTTCTTGGAGACAGGCGTCAAACTATGGCTACACCTTC. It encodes CASSSWRQASNYGYTF.

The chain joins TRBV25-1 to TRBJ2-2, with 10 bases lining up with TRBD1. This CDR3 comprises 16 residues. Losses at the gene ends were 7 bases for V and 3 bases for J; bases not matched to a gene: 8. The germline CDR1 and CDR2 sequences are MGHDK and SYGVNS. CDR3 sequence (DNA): TGTGCCAGCAACGGTGCCGGGACAGGGGACACCGGGGAGCTGTTTTTT. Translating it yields CASNGAGTGDTGELFF.

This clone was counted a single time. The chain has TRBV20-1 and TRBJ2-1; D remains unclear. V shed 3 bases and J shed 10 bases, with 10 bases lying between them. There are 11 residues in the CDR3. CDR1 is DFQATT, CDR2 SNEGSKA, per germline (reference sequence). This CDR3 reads CSASLRTEQFF. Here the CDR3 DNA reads TGCAGTGCTAGTCTAAGGACCGAGCAGTTCTTC.

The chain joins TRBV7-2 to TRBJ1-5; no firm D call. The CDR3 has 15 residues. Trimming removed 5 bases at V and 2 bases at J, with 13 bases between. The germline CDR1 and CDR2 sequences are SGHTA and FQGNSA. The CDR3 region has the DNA TGTGCCAGCAGCCCTTCGGACCTGGGCAATCAGCCCCAGCATTTT. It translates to CASSPSDLGNQPQHF.

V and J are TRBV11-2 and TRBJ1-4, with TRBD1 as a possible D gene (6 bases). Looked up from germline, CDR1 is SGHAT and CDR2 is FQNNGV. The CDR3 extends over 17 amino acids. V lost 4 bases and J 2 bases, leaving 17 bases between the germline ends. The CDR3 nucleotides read TGTGCCAGCAGCTACCTCAGGGGTCCTGCGACTAATGAAAAACTGTTTTTT. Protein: CASSYLRGPATNEKLFF. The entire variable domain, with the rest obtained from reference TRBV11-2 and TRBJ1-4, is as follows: EAGVAQSPRYKIIEKRQSVAFWCNPISGHATLYWYQQILGQGPKLLIQFQNNGVVDDSQLPKDRFSAERLKGVDSTLKIQPAKLEDSAVYLCASSYLRGPATNEKLFFGSGTQLSVL.

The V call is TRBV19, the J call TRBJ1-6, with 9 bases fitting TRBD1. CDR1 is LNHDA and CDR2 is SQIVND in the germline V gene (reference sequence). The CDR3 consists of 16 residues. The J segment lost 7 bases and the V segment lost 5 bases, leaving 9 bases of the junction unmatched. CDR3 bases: TGTGCCAGTAGTCCCGTACAGGGGGCCAACAATTCACCCCTCCACTTT. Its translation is CASSPVQGANNSPLHF.

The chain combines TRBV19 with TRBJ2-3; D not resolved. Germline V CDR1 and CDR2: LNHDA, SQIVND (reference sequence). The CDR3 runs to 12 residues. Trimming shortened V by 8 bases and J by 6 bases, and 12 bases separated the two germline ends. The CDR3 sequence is CASGYTSDTQYF. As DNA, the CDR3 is TGTGCCAGTGGGTACACATCGGATACGCAGTATTTT. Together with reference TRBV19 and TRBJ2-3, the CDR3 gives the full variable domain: DGGITQSPKYLFRKEGQNVTLSCEQNLNHDAMYWYRQDPGQGLRLIYYSQIVNDFQKGDIAEGYSVSREKKESFPLTVTSAQKNPTAFYLCASGYTSDTQYFGPGTRLTVL.

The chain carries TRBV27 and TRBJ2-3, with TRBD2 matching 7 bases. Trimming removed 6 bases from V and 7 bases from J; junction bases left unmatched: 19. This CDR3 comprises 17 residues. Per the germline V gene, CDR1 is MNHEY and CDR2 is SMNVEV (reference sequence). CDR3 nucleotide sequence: TGTGCCAGCAGCCCCGGGGGGAAAAGCGGGATAGGGAATACGCAGTATTTT. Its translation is CASSPGGKSGIGNTQYF.

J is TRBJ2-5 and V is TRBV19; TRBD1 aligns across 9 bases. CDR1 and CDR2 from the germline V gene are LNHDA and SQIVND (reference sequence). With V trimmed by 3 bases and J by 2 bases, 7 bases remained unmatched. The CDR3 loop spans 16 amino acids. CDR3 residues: CASSIRADRGQETQYF. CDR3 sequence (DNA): TGTGCCAGTAGTATCAGGGCGGACAGGGGTCAAGAGACCCAGTACTTC.